Listed here are 8 T cell receptor beta chains from one sample, sequenced in a study of T cell changes during pregnancy in multiple sclerosis. TCRdb keeps only in-frame clones here, not all; method: immunoSEQ multiplex PCR. The sample has under 60,000 clones; around 94% are singletons. Material: CD4+ T cells from peripheral blood mononuclear cells, obtained in the third trimester of pregnancy. The source of these receptors is a female donor with multiple sclerosis, enrolled in a pregnancy study.

This clone is a singleton in its sample. The genes are TRBV25-1 and TRBJ2-5, with TRBD2 as a possible D gene (5 bases). In germline, CDR1 is MGHDK, CDR2 SYGVNS. The V and J ends lost 8 bases and 1 base respectively, with 11 bases between them. The length of the CDR3 is 13 residues. CDR3: CASGLAGQETQYF. The CDR3 DNA follows: TGTGCCAGCGGATTGGCGGGCCAAGAGACCCAGTACTTC.

V is TRBV7-3 and J is TRBJ2-1; maybe TRBD1 (5 bases). The CDR3 sequence is 16 residues long. V lost 2 bases, J lost 6 bases, and 17 bases lay in between. Germline V gene data show CDR1 as SGHTA and CDR2 as FQGTGA. CDR3 DNA: TGTGCCAGCAGCTTAGTGGGGCGAAAGGGGCTCAATGAGCAGTTCTTC. Residues: CASSLVGRKGLNEQFF.

The chain links TRBV7-3 to TRBJ2-5, with a possible D match to TRBD2 (6 bases). Trimming left V 1 base short and J 5 bases short, with 14 bases between. Germline CDR1 and CDR2: SGHTA and FQGTGA. The CDR3 sequence is 15 residues long. DNA for the CDR3: TGTGCCAGCAGCTTAATGCCGGGAGAGGGTGAGACCCAGTACTTC. The encoded protein is CASSLMPGEGETQYF.

The chain combines TRBV5-1 with TRBJ2-5, with D possibly TRBD1 on 5 matching bases. This CDR3 contains 16 residues. Trimming shortened V by 4 bases and J by 1 base, and 17 bases separated the two germline ends. Germline-derived CDR1 and CDR2 are SGHRS and YFSETQ. CDR3 bases: TGCGCCAGCAGCCTGACAGCGAGACTTTTCCAAGAGACCCAGTACTTC. It translates to CASSLTARLFQETQYF.

The CDR3, as DNA: TGTGCCAGCAGCGCCGGGCGGCGGGAGTTAGATACGCAGTATTTT. It yields the protein CASSAGRRELDTQYF. V usage is TRBV9 and J usage is TRBJ2-3, with 7 bases identical to TRBD2. Trimming at V came to 3 bases and at J to 5 bases, leaving 9 bases not matched to a gene. Germline V gives CDR1 SGDLS, CDR2 YYNGEE. The CDR3 extends over 15 amino acids.

The rearrangement uses TRBV11-3 and TRBJ1-1, with unresolved D. The CDR3 has 16 residues. Trimming pared 5 bases from V and 1 base from J, leaving 17 bases between. Germline V gene lookup returns CDR1 SGHNT and CDR2 YENEEA. The CDR3 DNA reads as TGTGCCAGCAGCAAGATGTCGCAACAGAAGAACACTGAAGCTTTCTTT. This codes for CASSKMSQQKNTEAFF.

The rearrangement uses TRBV19 and TRBJ1-1, with D uncertain. The ends were cut back, 3 bases at V and 1 base at J, with 6 bases in the middle. CDR1 is LNHDA, CDR2 SQIVND, per germline (reference sequence). The CDR3 is 13 amino acids. For the CDR3, the DNA is TGTGCCAGTAGTATCTCGCGGAACACTGAAGCTTTCTTT. Its translation: CASSISRNTEAFF.

The chain recombines TRBV6-5 with TRBJ2-3; D might be TRBD2 (6 bases). V shed 10 bases and J shed 1 base, with 18 bases lying between them. This CDR3 region has 15 residues. Germline V gene data show CDR1 as MNHEY and CDR2 as SVGAGI. In DNA form, the CDR3 reads TGTGCCACTGGATCCTCGGCTAGCGGCACAGATACGCAGTATTTT. Its protein is CATGSSASGTDTQYF.